This T cell receptor (beta chain) was identified during a study of human thymus T cells. Resected material from corrective heart surgery provided the thymus tissue analysed. It was healthy Finnish infants having corrective surgery for congenital heart defects who were the donors. TCRdb's copy holds only in-frame clones and misses some; the assay was immunoSEQ multiplex PCR. Here the sample spans some 120,000 clones, approximately 96% being singletons. Points from the study as a whole: There were highly overlapping thymic repertoires among unrelated individuals, as related research reported. Use of V and J genes seemed skewed within the thymic and blood repertoires.

V was pared by 6 bases and J by 3 bases, with 19 bases between. Per the germline V gene, CDR1 is MGHDK and CDR2 is SYGVNS. The CDR3 contains 16 residues. A word on this clone: Antigen specificity is unknown.

This chain links TRBV25-1 with TRBJ2-3, with D maybe TRBD2 (5 bases). The sequenced material came from thymus tissue. The sequence was obtained from a boy younger than two with a congenital heart defect but otherwise immunologically healthy. CDR3 sequence: CASSPETTVGTDTQYF. DNA of the CDR3: TGTGCCAGCAGCCCCGAGACTACCGTGGGGACAGATACGCAGTATTTT. The entire variable domain, with the rest obtained from reference TRBV25-1 and TRBJ2-3, is as follows: EADIYQTPRYLVIGTGKKITLECSQTMGHDKMYWYQQDPGMELHLIHYSYGVNSTEKGDLSSESTVSRIRTEHFPLTLESARPSHTSQYLCASSPETTVGTDTQYFGPGTRLTVL.